This T cell receptor (beta chain) was recovered during a study of long-term antiretroviral therapy in people with HIV. The authors ran the immunoSEQ assay, v3.0, at survey level. Assay: immunoSEQ multiplex PCR; the TCRdb copy retains only in-frame clones and omits some. The data show over 15,000 clones, with around four fifths seen just once and 15% held by the top ten. This clone was observed a few times. Its specificity is unknown. Study outcomes and limitations: Blood draws took place between the mid-2000s and the late 2010s and possibly involved older ART regimens.

Researchers secured at least one pre-ART and at least two post-ART PBMC samples from each donor. Without exception, participants with HIV were treated in the United States. In germline, CDR1 is MNHEY, CDR2 SMNVEV (reference sequence). There are 15 residues in the CDR3. The V end was cut by 4 bases, the J end by 9 bases, with 19 bases between. This sequence originates from a woman aged 50 to 65 with HIV. The sequencing used unsorted PBMCs, collected nearly 2.6 years before starting antiretroviral therapy. The chain has TRBV27 and TRBJ2-1, with D perhaps matching TRBD1 or TRBD2 (7 bases each). The CDR3: CASSSGQLGRGEQFF. CDR3 sequence (DNA): TGTGCCAGCAGTTCGGGACAGCTTGGGAGGGGTGAGCAGTTCTTC.